This T cell receptor beta chain is drawn from a study of blood T cell repertoires in COVID-19. Patients at the Seattle site were enrolled during active infection and followed longitudinally. The protocol was immunoSEQ multiplex PCR, while the TCRdb copy is restricted to in-frame clones and leaves out a portion. The data contain over 150,000 clones, around nine tenths of them singletons. The germline gives CDR1 MNHNS, CDR2 SASEGT. V lost 0 bases, J lost 3 bases, and 12 bases lay in between. The CDR3 is made up of 15 amino acids. V is TRBV6-1 and J is TRBJ2-7; possible D gene TRBD2, 6 bases. The sequenced material came from peripheral blood. The clonotype originates from a woman older than 75 with COVID-19, enrolled during active disease. DNA for the CDR3: TGTGCCAGCAGTGAAGCGGAGGGGTTTAGCTACGAGCAGTACTTC. Its translation is CASSEAEGFSYEQYF.